Presented here are 21 T cell receptor beta chains from one specimen sequenced in a study of blood T cell repertoires in COVID-19. The data were produced by immunoSEQ multiplex PCR, yet TCRdb's version contains in-frame clones alone and is incomplete. The sample lists 75,000 to 90,000 clones, roughly nine tenths occurring once. The sequenced material came from peripheral blood. The receptors here all came from a man aged 50-59 years with active or convalescent COVID-19.

This rearrangement joins TRBV5-4 to TRBJ1-1; 7 nucleotides match TRBD1. The trim removed 4 bases at V and 0 bases at J, leaving 12 bases unmatched. Per the germline V gene, CDR1 is SGHNT and CDR2 is YYREEE (reference sequence). The CDR3 totals 17 residues. As DNA, the CDR3 is TGTGCCAGCAGCCCAGGGGGTGCGGGGGGGGTGAACACTGAAGCTTTCTTT. Protein product: CASSPGGAGGVNTEAFF.

This clone was counted between two and nine times. The genes are TRBV6-6 and TRBJ2-1, with D uncertain. V dropped 6 bases and J dropped 2 bases, with 8 bases sitting between them. The CDR3 runs to 13 residues. In germline, CDR1 is MNHNY, CDR2 SVGAGI (reference sequence). The CDR3: CASSLSTYNEQFF. The DNA for the CDR3 is TGTGCCAGCAGCCTTTCTACCTACAATGAGCAGTTCTTC.

J is TRBJ2-3 and V is TRBV6-1; no firm D call. Germline V gives CDR1 MNHNS, CDR2 SASEGT. Trimming stripped 1 base from V and 5 bases from J, with 7 bases between. The CDR3 is made up of 13 amino acids. CDR3 sequence: CASSEEPQDTQYF. The CDR3 DNA is TGTGCCAGCAGTGAAGAGCCCCAAGATACGCAGTATTTT.

The sample holds a few counts of this clone. The sample has other DNA sequences that encode this CDR3 too. The rearrangement links TRBV9 to TRBJ2-2; TRBD2 matches 8 bases. Germline assignment: CDR1 SGDLS and CDR2 YYNGEE. The length of the CDR3 is 16 residues. V trimming: 2 bases; J trimming: 2 bases; junction bases outside the gene matches: 5. The CDR3 is CASSVGLAGNTGELFF. The DNA of the CDR3 is TGTGCCAGCAGCGTGGGGTTAGCGGGAAACACCGGGGAGCTGTTTTTT.

With regard to this clone: This same CDR3 is encoded by further DNA sequences in the sample. The chain links TRBV29-1 to TRBJ1-6, with D possibly matching TRBD1 (6 bases). V was clipped by 4 bases and J by 8 bases, with 12 bases between them. Germline V gene lookup returns CDR1 SQVTM and CDR2 ANQGSEA. The CDR3 runs 13 residues. The CDR3: CSVGQGMDSPLHF. DNA of the CDR3: TGCAGCGTTGGGCAGGGGATGGATTCACCCCTCCACTTT.

This clone was seen once. A read error may account for a junction end that differs from germline. J is TRBJ2-5 and V is TRBV27; D uncertain. The CDR3 runs 14 residues. Per germline, CDR1 MNHEY and CDR2 SMNVEV (reference sequence). The CDR3: CVSSLVAAYETQYF. In DNA form, the CDR3 reads TGTGTCAGCAGTTTGGTCGCAGCGTACGAGACCCAGTACTTC.

The gene calls are TRBV29-1 and TRBJ1-1, with D hard to call. The CDR3 is 11 residues long. Germline assignment: CDR1 SQVTM and CDR2 ANQGSEA. V was clipped by 4 bases and J by 1 base, with 4 bases between them. The CDR3 region has the DNA TGCAGCGTTGCCCAGAACACTGAAGCTTTCTTT. It specifies CSVAQNTEAFF.

The chain recombines TRBV7-9 with TRBJ2-7; D is possibly TRBD1 (5 bases). Germline loops: CDR1 SEHNR, CDR2 FQNEAQ (reference sequence). V dropped 1 base and J dropped 2 bases, with 12 bases sitting between them. The CDR3 has 15 residues. The CDR3 DNA reads TGTGCCAGCAGCTTAGTTCAGGACAAGGCCTACGAGCAGTACTTC. This encodes CASSLVQDKAYEQYF.

The chain has TRBV19 and TRBJ2-2, with 8 bases fitting TRBD1. The CDR3 covers 14 residues. V lost 4 bases and J lost 6; bases outside the gene matches: 4. Germline loops: CDR1 LNHDA, CDR2 SQIVND (reference sequence). The DNA for the CDR3 is TGTGCCAGTAGTACAGGGGGCGCGGCCGGGGAGCTGTTTTTT. It codes for CASSTGGAAGELFF.

This clone was picked up one time. The V and J genes are TRBV5-1 and TRBJ2-5, with no clear D. Trimming shortened V by 2 bases and J by 5 bases, and 10 bases separated the two germline ends. Germline CDR1 is SGHRS and CDR2 is YFSETQ. The length of the CDR3 is 13 residues. CDR3 coding DNA: TGCGCCAGCAGCTTAAACGGGTTCGAGACCCAGTACTTC. Protein: CASSLNGFETQYF. Complete variable domain (other parts from reference TRBV5-1 and TRBJ2-5): KAGVTQTPRYLIKTRGQQVTLSCSPISGHRSVSWYQQTPGQGLQFLFEYFSETQRNKGNFPGRFSGRQFSNSRSEMNVSTLELGDSALYLCASSLNGFETQYFGPGTRLLVL.

As DNA, the CDR3 is TGTGCCAGCAGTTCGCAAGGGACAGCAAATCAGCCCCAGCATTTT. It yields the protein CASSSQGTANQPQHF. The chain carries TRBV6-5 and TRBJ1-5; 7 bases line up with TRBD1. Germline CDR1 MNHEY, CDR2 SVGAGI. V dropped 4 bases and J dropped 4; count of bases not matched to a gene: 7. This CDR3 has 15 amino acids.

This chain connects TRBV10-1 to TRBJ1-4; 11 bases line up with TRBD1. The CDR3 is made up of 16 amino acids. V was pared by 6 bases and J by 2 bases, with 5 bases of the junction left unmatched. The germline CDR1 and CDR2 sequences are WNHNN and SYGVQD (reference sequence). In DNA, the CDR3 is TGCGCCAGCAGGGTGGACAGGGGGCATACTAATGAAAAACTGTTTTTT. Its translation is CASRVDRGHTNEKLFF.

The CDR3 sequence: CASSASRDRGCFRSYEQYV. The CDR3 DNA follows: TGTGCCAGTAGTGCCTCCCGGGACAGGGGCTGTTTTCGCTCCTACGAGCAGTACGTC. The J gene is TRBJ2-7, the V gene TRBV19, with 10 bases that match TRBD1. CDR1 is LNHDA and CDR2 is SQIVND in the germline V gene (reference sequence). This CDR3 is 19 amino acids long. Germline trimming cut 5 bases from V and 0 bases from J; bases unmatched to any gene: 16.

CDR3 loop: CAIRAGTGEAFF. DNA of the CDR3: TGTGCCATCCGAGCCGGGACAGGGGAAGCTTTCTTT. J is TRBJ1-1 and V is TRBV10-3; 9 bases are shared with TRBD1. Germline CDR1 is ENHRY and CDR2 is SYGVKD. This CDR3 has 12 residues. The J segment lost 8 bases and the V segment lost 8 bases, leaving 6 bases of the junction unmatched.

The V call is TRBV2, the J call TRBJ1-1, with D perhaps matching TRBD1 (6 bases). The germline CDR1 and CDR2 sequences are SNHLY and FYNNEI. This CDR3 spans 15 amino acids. With 5 bases removed from V and 9 bases from J, the gap between germline ends came to 22 bases. The CDR3 sequence is CASSWSAGVGDQAFF. The CDR3, as DNA: TGTGCCAGCAGTTGGTCCGCAGGGGTTGGTGACCAAGCTTTCTTT.

The V and J genes are TRBV28 and TRBJ2-1; 8 bases fit TRBD2. J lost 6 bases, V lost 5 bases, and 6 bases had no gene match. The germline CDR1 and CDR2 sequences are MDHEN and SYDVKM. This CDR3 contains 14 residues. The DNA for the CDR3 is TGTGCCAGCAGTCTCCAGACTAGCGTCAATGAGCAGTTCTTC. Amino acids: CASSLQTSVNEQFF.

This clone was seen more than once but under ten times. This chain joins TRBV30 and TRBJ2-7; the match to TRBD1 covers 8 bases. This CDR3 comprises 16 residues. Germline lookup yields CDR1 GTSNPN and CDR2 SVGIG (reference sequence). The V segment lost 3 bases and the J segment 4 bases; nucleotides outside the gene matches: 14. The CDR3 sequence: CAWRRPLGTGKYEQYF. The CDR3 DNA sequence: TGTGCCTGGAGGCGCCCCCTCGGGACAGGAAAATACGAGCAGTACTTC.

The rearrangement uses TRBV4-3 and TRBJ1-6; TRBD1 agrees at 10 bases. Trimming cost V 4 bases and J 3 bases; bases outside gene matches: 0. Germline V gene lookup returns CDR1 LGHNA and CDR2 YSLEER. The CDR3 sequence is 15 residues long. DNA of the CDR3: TGCGCCAGCAGCCGGGACAGGGGCTATAATTCACCCCTCCACTTT. Translating it yields CASSRDRGYNSPLHF.

The V call is TRBV28, the J call TRBJ1-2; no clear D. V was pared by 2 bases and J by 6 bases, with 7 bases between. CDR1 MDHEN and CDR2 SYDVKM come from the germline V gene. The CDR3 has 12 residues. CDR3 in amino acids: CASSLVLDGYTF. DNA of the CDR3: TGTGCCAGCAGTTTAGTGTTAGATGGCTACACCTTC.

The chain uses TRBV2 and TRBJ1-2; possible D gene TRBD1, 6 bases. The CDR3 consists of 15 residues. Looked up from germline, CDR1 is SNHLY and CDR2 is FYNNEI. Trimming cost V 6 bases and J 6 bases, with 20 bases left between them. The CDR3 loop reads CASRPLSTGTDGYTF. In DNA form, the CDR3 reads TGTGCCAGCAGACCCCTTTCGACAGGAACCGATGGCTACACCTTC.

This sequence joins TRBV19 and TRBJ2-1; D unclear. Trimming took off 3 bases at V and 8 bases at J, with 8 bases between the two ends. CDR3 length equals 12 residues. The V gene's germline CDR1 is LNHDA and CDR2 SQIVND (reference sequence). CDR3: CASSINTYEQFF. CDR3 coding DNA: TGTGCCAGTAGTATCAATACTTATGAGCAGTTCTTC.